These T cell receptor beta chains were read from a single sample in a study of regulatory T cells in long-lasting Graves disease. TCRdb processed the multiplex PCR reads anew with MiXCR; each CDR3 protein has one entry. The sample lists a few hundred thousand distinct CDR3 sequences, about 13% seen once, with approximately 9.3% in the top ten. This sample was also put to use in a study of T cells in Graves' hyperthyroidism and ophthalmopathy.

The material sequenced was peripheral blood mononuclear cells (PBMCs), taken at new diagnosis, from a patient treated with antithyroid drugs. These TCRs come from a man aged 25-45 years with Graves disease. The CDR3 runs from the conserved cysteine through the conserved F or W. The D gene is left open where the match is weak. Some rows have no size entry. The others give once, few or many, or a class for an expanded clone.

j_gene: TRBJ2-1
v_gene: TRBV19
abundance: many
d_gene: TRBD2
CDR3aa: CASRASGGPYNEQFF
CDR3nt: TGTGCCAGTAGGGCTAGCGGAGGGCCCTACAATGAGCAGTTCTTC

j_gene: TRBJ2-2
v_gene: TRBV7-9
abundance: -
d_gene: -
CDR3aa: CASSLRGALNTGELFF
CDR3nt: TGTGCCAGCAGCCTGAGGGGGGCCTTGAACACCGGGGAGCTGTTTTTT

j_gene: TRBJ2-1
v_gene: TRBV11-3
abundance: many
d_gene: TRBD2
CDR3aa: CASSRSQAGGPSSYNEQFF
CDR3nt: TGTGCCAGCAGCCGAAGCCAAGCGGGAGGTCCCAGCTCCTACAATGAGCAGTTCTTC

j_gene: TRBJ2-5
v_gene: TRBV6-1
abundance: many
d_gene: -
CDR3aa: CASTNPGERVQETQYF
CDR3nt: TGTGCCAGCACCAACCCGGGAGAAAGGGTCCAAGAGACCCAGTACTTC

j_gene: TRBJ2-3
v_gene: TRBV18
abundance: many
d_gene: -
CDR3aa: CASSAGRAIADTQYF
CDR3nt: TGTGCCAGCTCAGCCGGCAGGGCGATCGCAGATACGCAGTATTTT

j_gene: TRBJ1-5
v_gene: TRBV12-3/TRBV12-4
abundance: many
d_gene: -
CDR3aa: CASSDDRINQPQHF
CDR3nt: TGTGCCAGCAGTGATGACAGGATCAATCAGCCCCAGCATTTT

j_gene: TRBJ2-2
v_gene: TRBV4-1
abundance: few
d_gene: TRBD2
CDR3aa: CASSQEEWLAAVSGELFF
CDR3nt: TGCGCCAGCAGCCAAGAGGAGTGGCTAGCGGCAGTCAGCGGGGAGCTGTTTTTT

j_gene: TRBJ2-2
v_gene: TRBV4-1
abundance: many
d_gene: -
CDR3aa: CASSSHGTTYYNTGELFF
CDR3nt: TGCGCCAGCAGCTCTCACGGGACGACTTACTATAACACCGGGGAGCTGTTTTTT

j_gene: TRBJ1-1
v_gene: TRBV7-3
abundance: many
d_gene: -
CDR3aa: CASSLFGGMNTEAFF
CDR3nt: TGTGCCAGCAGCTTATTCGGGGGTATGAACACTGAAGCTTTCTTT

j_gene: TRBJ1-5
v_gene: TRBV5-1
abundance: -
d_gene: TRBD1
CDR3aa: CASSGQGGPEQPQHF
CDR3nt: TGCGCCAGCAGCGGACAGGGGGGCCCGGAGCAGCCCCAGCATTTT

j_gene: TRBJ2-5
v_gene: TRBV2
abundance: many
d_gene: -
CDR3aa: CASSEPGQETQYF
CDR3nt: TGTGCCAGCAGTGAACCCGGTCAAGAGACCCAGTACTTC

j_gene: TRBJ1-2
v_gene: TRBV20-1
abundance: -
d_gene: TRBD1
CDR3aa: CSADRDRRHGYTF
CDR3nt: TGCAGTGCTGACCGGGACAGGAGACATGGCTACACCTTC

j_gene: TRBJ2-5
v_gene: TRBV20-1
abundance: -
d_gene: -
CDR3aa: CSARARGKARQETQYF
CDR3nt: TGCAGTGCTAGGGCCCGGGGCAAAGCCCGACAAGAGACCCAGTACTTC

j_gene: TRBJ2-5
v_gene: TRBV7-3
abundance: few
d_gene: TRBD2
CDR3aa: CASSWGTSGREETQYF
CDR3nt: TGTGCCAGCAGCTGGGGGACTAGCGGGAGGGAAGAGACCCAGTACTTC

j_gene: TRBJ2-2
v_gene: TRBV18
abundance: -
d_gene: TRBD2
CDR3aa: CASSYGLAGGTGELFF
CDR3nt: TGTGCCAGCTCATACGGACTAGCGGGGGGCACCGGGGAGCTGTTTTTT

j_gene: TRBJ2-7
v_gene: TRBV18
abundance: few
d_gene: -
CDR3aa: CASSPGDFSGEQYF
CDR3nt: TGTGCCAGCTCACCGGGGGACTTCTCCGGCGAGCAGTACTTC

j_gene: TRBJ2-7
v_gene: TRBV7-2
abundance: many
d_gene: -
CDR3aa: CASSPDPGRLGEQYF
CDR3nt: TGTGCCAGCAGTCCCGACCCCGGACGGTTAGGAGAGCAGTACTTC

j_gene: TRBJ2-1
v_gene: TRBV11-2
abundance: many
d_gene: TRBD2
CDR3aa: CAIATSGTKSSYNEQFF
CDR3nt: TGTGCCATTGCGACTAGCGGGACCAAAAGCTCCTACAATGAGCAGTTCTTC

j_gene: TRBJ1-4
v_gene: TRBV6-1
abundance: -
d_gene: -
CDR3aa: CASSAVRWANEKLFF
CDR3nt: TGTGCCAGCAGTGCAGTAAGGTGGGCTAATGAAAAACTGTTTTTT

j_gene: TRBJ2-5
v_gene: TRBV5-1
abundance: many
d_gene: TRBD1
CDR3aa: CASSLAGQGAETQYF
CDR3nt: TGCGCCAGCAGCTTGGCGGGACAGGGGGCTGAGACCCAGTACTTC